The clone carrying this T cell receptor (beta chain) was counted between two and nine times. No antigen is known for it. This record belongs to a study of cytomegalovirus exposure and HLA in healthy donors. As for the study in general: Ancestry clustering placed roughly 86% of about 400 genotyped donors in the Caucasian-associated cluster.

Study findings and constraints: One cluster of highly shared sequence variants probably arose as a sequencing artifact. In a later analysis, donors in an Asian-associated ancestry cluster reportedly had fewer N-insertions in productive TCRs than the cohort mean. Highest at DRB1 and lowest at HLA-C, TCR association rates differed among HLA loci in a later analysis.

Trimming removed 2 bases at V and 2 bases at J, with 6 bases between. This CDR3 has 12 amino acids. The V gene's germline CDR1 is SQVTM and CDR2 ANQGSEA. The PCR had 60 Vbeta and 13 Jbeta primers. Profiled with immunoSEQ multiplex PCR; TCRdb holds only in-frame clones, not every one. Among about 90,000 clones listed, approximately 56% were seen once. The source is a woman aged 25 to 45 in good health and CMV-seropositive. J is TRBJ1-1 and V is TRBV29-1; no firm D call. Sample: PBMCs. In nucleotides, the CDR3 is TGCAGCGTTGAAAGCCGTAACACTGAAGCTTTCTTT. Its translation is CSVESRNTEAFF.